This TCR beta chain comes out of a study of T-cell reconstitution after alpha-beta-depleted transplantation in children (TCRdb year 2016). Turning to the overall study: Using TCR repertoire profiling, the study followed T-cell immune reconstitution in a quantitative way in children after TCRalphabeta/CD19-depleted allogeneic hematopoietic cell transplantation.

The meaning of the sample's treatment or condition label: allogeneic hematopoietic cell transplantation with graft depleted of TCRalphabeta T cells and CD19 B cells. The children who served as transplant recipients had been given grafts of TCRalphabeta/CD19-depleted allogeneic hematopoietic cells. Trimming at the junction amounts to 5 bases on V and 5 bases on J, and the germline ends lie 16 bases apart. The CDR3 holds 14 amino acids from the cysteine to the phenylalanine. Of the read, only the CDR3 DNA is kept; its 42 bases are in frame from base 1. Sequences DFQATT (CDR1) and SNEGSKA (CDR2) are obtained from the germline V gene (reference sequence). About this clonotype itself: It has no known antigen specificity. Qualities for individual bases were not recorded, and no much larger clone is one base off.

The paper as a whole reports these results and caveats: Over subsequent months, a decline in hyperexpanded clone frequencies was noted, and after one year, T-cell counts and TCRbeta diversity were mostly ascribed to newly produced T cells. In some patients, the high TCRbeta diversity seen at day 60 was put down to recipient T cells and intrathymic progenitors that had survived conditioning. About two months after transplant, the apparently early recovery of alphabetaT-cell counts reportedly depended on just several hundred clones that had expanded rapidly and came from non-depleted graft cells.

Library preparation used PCR. The listed sequencing device is Illumina HiSeq 2500. TCR libraries were prepared with molecular barcoding, using unique molecular identifiers to normalize TCRbeta repertoire quantification. The public reads were reanalyzed by TCRdb: fastp trimming at Q25, MiXCR alignment, in-frame beta chains only. Each CDR3 protein appears once, grouped with its most common genes and DNA. This sample lists about 300,000 distinct CDR3 sequences; approximately 7.3% were detected once. Around 9.8% of the sample rests with the top ten. The sample consisted of peripheral blood, taken 360 days after TCRalphabeta/CD19-depleted stem cell transplant. The sequence came from a female patient aged 2-15 years who had a stem cell transplant for Fanconi anemia, so the T cells may come from the graft donor. The rearrangement combines TRBV20-1 with TRBJ1-5, with a weak D call of TRBD1 (6 bases match). For the CDR3, the sequence is CSAQGRDIYQPQHF. The DNA sequence follows: TGCAGTGCTCAGGGGAGGGACATCTATCAGCCCCAGCATTTT.